This T cell receptor beta chain comes out of a study of control samples from healthy donors and cancer patients. Method: immunoSEQ multiplex PCR; TCRdb's copy keeps in-frame clones and lacks some. The data contain 160,000 or so clones, 94% of them seen just once; the ten biggest clones take up roughly 15%. Germline assignment: CDR1 LGHNA and CDR2 YSLEER. This CDR3 spans 17 amino acids. V was shortened by 4 bases and J by 0 bases, with 18 bases between the two germline ends. The chain recombines TRBV4-3 with TRBJ1-1; no definite D call. The sequence derives from a man aged 60-69 years with colorectal cancer. Material for sequencing was PBMCs. CDR3 in amino acids: CASSLLAGVQLNTEAFF. The CDR3 DNA reads TGCGCCAGCAGCCTACTCGCCGGGGTGCAATTGAACACTGAAGCTTTCTTT.